In this sample, the clone carrying this T cell receptor beta chain is medium-sized. Its antigen is unknown. The length of the CDR3 is 16 residues. Trimming took off 0 bases at V and 2 bases at J, with 17 bases between the two ends. Per the germline V gene, CDR1 is DFQATT and CDR2 is SNEGSKA (reference sequence). The sample is drawn from a study of liver allograft versus peripheral blood T cells. Study context: Recipients' peripheral blood supplied the T cell receptor repertoires against which those in transplanted livers were compared.

TCRdb reprocessed the reads via MiXCR and lists one record per CDR3 protein. The table has roughly 3,600 distinct CDR3 sequences, around 16% seen once; the top ten hold around 15%. Study-level results: Reported data describe T cell receptor repertoires within liver allografts as differing from those in peripheral blood.

This sequence was found in a human patient who had a liver transplant. Some T cells may have originated in the graft donor. The chain uses TRBV20-1 and TRBJ2-7; possible D gene TRBD2, 6 bases. DNA of the CDR3: TGCAGTGCTAGAGATCATAGCGGCGGACCTACCTACGAGCAGTACTTC. Translated: CSARDHSGGPTYEQYF.